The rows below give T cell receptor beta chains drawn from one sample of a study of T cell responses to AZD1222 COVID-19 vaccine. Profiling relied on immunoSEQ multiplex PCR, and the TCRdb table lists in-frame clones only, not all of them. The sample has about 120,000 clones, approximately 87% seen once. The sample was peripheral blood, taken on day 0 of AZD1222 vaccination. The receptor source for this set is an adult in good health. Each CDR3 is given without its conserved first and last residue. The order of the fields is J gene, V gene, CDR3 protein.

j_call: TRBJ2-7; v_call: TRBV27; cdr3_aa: ASSLSSAGPYEQY
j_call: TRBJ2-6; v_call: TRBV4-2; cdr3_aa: ASSHQRDSGANVLT
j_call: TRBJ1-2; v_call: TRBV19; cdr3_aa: ASKRQGAMNYGYT
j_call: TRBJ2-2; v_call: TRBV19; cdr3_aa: ASRLRGTGELF
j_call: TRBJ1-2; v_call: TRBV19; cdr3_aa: ASSPGSDYGYT
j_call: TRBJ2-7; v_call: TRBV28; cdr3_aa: ASSPGTGVSYEQY
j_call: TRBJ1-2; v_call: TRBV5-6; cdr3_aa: ASRSTKGWVGYT
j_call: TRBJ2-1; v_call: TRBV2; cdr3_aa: ASTRLSSYNEQF
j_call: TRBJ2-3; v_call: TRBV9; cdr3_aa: ASSAPTSGESNSTDTQY
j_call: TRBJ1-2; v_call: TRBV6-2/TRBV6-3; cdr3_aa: ASTPLRTQGDGYT
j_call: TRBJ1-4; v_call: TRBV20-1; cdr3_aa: SATDRQGTNEKLF
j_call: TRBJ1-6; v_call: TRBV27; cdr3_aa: ASSSTGRGSPLH
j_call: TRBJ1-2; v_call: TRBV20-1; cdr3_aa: SARSGYGYT
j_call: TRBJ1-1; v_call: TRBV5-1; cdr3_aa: ASSLGWGHTEAF
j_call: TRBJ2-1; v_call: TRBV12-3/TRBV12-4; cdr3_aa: ASGGQGTNEQF
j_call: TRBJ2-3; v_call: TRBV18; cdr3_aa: ASSPPRGPTDTQY
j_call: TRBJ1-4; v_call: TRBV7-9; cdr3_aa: ASSRALRQDDEKLF
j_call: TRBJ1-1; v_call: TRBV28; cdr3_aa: ASIPPESYGTEAF
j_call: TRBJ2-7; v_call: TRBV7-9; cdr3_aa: ASSLAGVIHEQY
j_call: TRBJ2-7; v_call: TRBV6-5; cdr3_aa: ASSYPRSYEQY
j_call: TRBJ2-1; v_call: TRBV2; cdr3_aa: ASREQGRSSYNEQF
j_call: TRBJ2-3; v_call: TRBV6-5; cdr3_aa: ASITLAGESDTQY
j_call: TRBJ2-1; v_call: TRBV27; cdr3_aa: ASSLTGGSEQF
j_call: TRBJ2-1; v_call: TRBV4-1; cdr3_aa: ASSQAQNWGLAQF
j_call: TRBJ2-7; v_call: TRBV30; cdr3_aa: AWSGSYEQY
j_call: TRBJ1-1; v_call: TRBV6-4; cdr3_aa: ASSLDSGGTEAF
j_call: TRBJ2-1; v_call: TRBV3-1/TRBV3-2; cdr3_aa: ASSHRNGLAYNEQF
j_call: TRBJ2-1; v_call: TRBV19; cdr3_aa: ASRRTSGGPEQF
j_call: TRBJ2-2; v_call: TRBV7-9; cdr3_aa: ASSLAKVVAGELF
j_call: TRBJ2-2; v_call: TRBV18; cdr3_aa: ASSPRDRGTGELF
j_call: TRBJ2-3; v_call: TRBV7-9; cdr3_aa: ASSSSTDTQY
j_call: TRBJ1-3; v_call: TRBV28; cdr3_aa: ASSFGGGQGNTIY
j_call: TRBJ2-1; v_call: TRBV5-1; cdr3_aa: ASSLDNNEQF
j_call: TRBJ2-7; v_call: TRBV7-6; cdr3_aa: ASSPGDEQY
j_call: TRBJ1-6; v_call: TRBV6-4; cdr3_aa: ASRDRVGSPLH
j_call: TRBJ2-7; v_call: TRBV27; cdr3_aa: ASSLATGDYEQY
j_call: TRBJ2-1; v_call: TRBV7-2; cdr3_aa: ASSLTAGSYNEQF
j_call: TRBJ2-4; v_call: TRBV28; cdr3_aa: ASSLGQNVGIQY
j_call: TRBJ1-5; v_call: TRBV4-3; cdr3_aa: ASSRTAGGSQPQH
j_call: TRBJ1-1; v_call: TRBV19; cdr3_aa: ASSPTRGTEAF
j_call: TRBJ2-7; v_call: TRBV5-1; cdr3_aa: ASSRTGTGGSYEQY
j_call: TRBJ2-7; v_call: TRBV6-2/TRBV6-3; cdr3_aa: ASSRTGAWEQY
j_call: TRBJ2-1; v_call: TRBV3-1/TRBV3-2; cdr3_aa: ASSQFLFVAGGQNEQF
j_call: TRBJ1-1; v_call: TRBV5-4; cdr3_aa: ASSPEQGSTEAF
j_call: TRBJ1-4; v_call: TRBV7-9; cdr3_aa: ASTGRRAFGEKLF
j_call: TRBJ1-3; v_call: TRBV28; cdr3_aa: ASSSRQGSSGNTIY